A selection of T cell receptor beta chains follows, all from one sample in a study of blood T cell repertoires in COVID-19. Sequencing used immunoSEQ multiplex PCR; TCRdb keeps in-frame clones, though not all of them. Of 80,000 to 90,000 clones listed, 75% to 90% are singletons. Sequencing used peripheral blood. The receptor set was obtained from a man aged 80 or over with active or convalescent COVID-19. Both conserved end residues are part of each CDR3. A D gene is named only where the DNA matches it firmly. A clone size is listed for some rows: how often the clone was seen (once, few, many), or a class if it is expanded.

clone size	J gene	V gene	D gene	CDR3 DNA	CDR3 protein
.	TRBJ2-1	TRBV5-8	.	TGTGCCAGCAGCTTTAGGGGGATGAGCTCCTACAATGAGCAGTTCTTC	CASSFRGMSSYNEQFF
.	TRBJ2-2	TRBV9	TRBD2	TGTGCCAGCAGCGGGACTAGCGGGAGAGAGACCGGGGAGCTGTTTTTT	CASSGTSGRETGELFF
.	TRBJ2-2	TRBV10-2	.	TGCGCCAGCAAGGTAGCGGCGAACACCGGGGAGCTGTTTTTT	CASKVAANTGELFF
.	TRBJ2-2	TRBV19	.	TGTGCCAGTAGTTTCGACAGATACACCGGGGAGCTGTTTTTT	CASSFDRYTGELFF
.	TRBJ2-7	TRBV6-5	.	TGTGCCAGCAGGACAGGAGCCTCCTACGAGCAGTACTTC	CASRTGASYEQYF
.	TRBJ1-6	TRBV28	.	TGTGCCAGCCGTGTTGTCGTCGGGTCACCCCTCCACTTT	CASRVVVGSPLHF
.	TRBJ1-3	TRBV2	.	TGTGCCAGCAGGAAAGGGGAGGGCAGCTCTGGAAACACCATATATTTT	CASRKGEGSSGNTIYF
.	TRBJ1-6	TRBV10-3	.	TGTGCCATCAGTCCCGGGACAAGTTCACCCCTCCACTTT	CAISPGTSSPLHF
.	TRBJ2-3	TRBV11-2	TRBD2	TGTGCCAGCAGCGGGCGGCGGGGGTCCTTTCCCACAGATACGCAGTATTTT	CASSGRRGSFPTDTQYF
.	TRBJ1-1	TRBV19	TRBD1	TGTGCCAGTAGTATTACAGGGGGCTCAGAAGCTTTCTTT	CASSITGGSEAFF
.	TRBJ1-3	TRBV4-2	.	TGTGCCAGCAGCCAAGATCTTGGAGAGGGAGGAAACACCATATATTTT	CASSQDLGEGGNTIYF
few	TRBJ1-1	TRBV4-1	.	TGCGCCAGCAGCCAAATCGGGAAAAGGAACACTGAAGCTTTCTTT	CASSQIGKRNTEAFF
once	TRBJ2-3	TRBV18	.	TGTGCCAGCTCACTCGACAGAGCAGATACGCAGTATTTT	CASSLDRADTQYF
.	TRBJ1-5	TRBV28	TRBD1	TGTGCCAGCAGCAAGGACAGGGCCTATAGCAATCAGCCCCAGCATTTT	CASSKDRAYSNQPQHF
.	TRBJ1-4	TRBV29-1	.	TGCAGCGTTGTCATCGTGGGGGCGGGTCCAACTAATGAAAAACTGTTTTTT	CSVVIVGAGPTNEKLFF
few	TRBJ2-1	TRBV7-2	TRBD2	TGTGCCAGCAGCTTACATCGACTAGCGGGACAGGATGAGCAGTTCTTC	CASSLHRLAGQDEQFF
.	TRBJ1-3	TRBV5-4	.	TGTGCCAGCAGCTTGGGAGACACCATATATTTT	CASSLGDTIYF
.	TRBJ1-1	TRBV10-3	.	TGTGCCATCAGTGACGTTGGGGGGGGGATGAACACTGAAGCTTTCTTT	CAISDVGGGMNTEAFF
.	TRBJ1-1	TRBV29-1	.	TGCAGCGTTGAAGATTACAGCTCCACTGAAGCTTTCTTT	CSVEDYSSTEAFF
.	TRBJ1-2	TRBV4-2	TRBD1	TGTGCCAGCAGCCAGAAGGACAGGGGAAACGCTAACTATGGCTACACCTTC	CASSQKDRGNANYGYTF
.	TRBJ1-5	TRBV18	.	TGTGCCAGCTCATCCACAGGCAATCAGCCCCAGCATTTT	CASSSTGNQPQHF
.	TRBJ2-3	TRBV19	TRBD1	TGTGCCACCCTCTTGGGACAGGGTCCTTCAGATACGCAGTATTTT	CATLLGQGPSDTQYF
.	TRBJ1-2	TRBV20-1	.	TGCAGTGCTAGGCGGCAGAATGGCTACACCTTC	CSARRQNGYTF
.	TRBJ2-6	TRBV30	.	TGTGCCTGGAGCCTCTCTGGGGCCAACGTCCTGACTTTC	CAWSLSGANVLTF
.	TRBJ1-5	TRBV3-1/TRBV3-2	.	TGTGCCAGCAGCCAAGATCCGGCAGGTCCTCAGCCCCAGCATTTT	CASSQDPAGPQPQHF
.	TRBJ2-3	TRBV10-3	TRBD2	TGTGCCATCAGTGCCGCCCAGCGGGAGTTAGCAGATACGCAGTATTTT	CAISAAQRELADTQYF
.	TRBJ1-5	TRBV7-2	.	TGTGCCAGCAGCTTAGCCGGCAGGGCCATAGATCAGCCCCAGCATTTT	CASSLAGRAIDQPQHF
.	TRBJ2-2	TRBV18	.	TGTGCCAGCTCACCCTCCCAGGGTGGTACCGGGGAGCTGTTTTTT	CASSPSQGGTGELFF
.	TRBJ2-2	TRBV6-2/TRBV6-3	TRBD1	TGTGCCAGCAGTTTGGACAGGGACGACGGGGAGCTGTTTTTT	CASSLDRDDGELFF
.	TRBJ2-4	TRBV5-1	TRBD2	TGCGCCAGCAGCGGACTAGCGGGAGGGCAAAACATTCAGTACTTC	CASSGLAGGQNIQYF
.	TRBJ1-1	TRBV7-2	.	TGTGCCAGCAGCTTAGCGCTGTCGGGGGATGCTTTCTTT	CASSLALSGDAFF
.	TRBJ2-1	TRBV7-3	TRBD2	TGTGCCAGCAGCTTAATGGCGGGAGGCTTGGATGAGCAGTTCTTC	CASSLMAGGLDEQFF
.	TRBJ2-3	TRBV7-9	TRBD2	TGTGCCAGCAGCAAAGGGGTAGCGGGAGTTGGGTCGGTTACGCAGTATTTT	CASSKGVAGVGSVTQYF
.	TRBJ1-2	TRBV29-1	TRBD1	TGCAGCGCACAGGGGGGGGATAACTATGGCTACACCTTC	CSAQGGDNYGYTF
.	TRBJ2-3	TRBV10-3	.	TGTGCCATCAGTGAAAGCGGGAGCACAGATACGCAGTATTTT	CAISESGSTDTQYF
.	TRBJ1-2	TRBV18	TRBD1	TGTGCCAGCTCCCGGGACAGAAGTAACTATGGCTACACCTTC	CASSRDRSNYGYTF
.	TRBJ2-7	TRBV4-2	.	TGTGCCAGCAGCCAGGAAGGCGGGTCTTCAGGCCGCGAGCAGTACTTC	CASSQEGGSSGREQYF
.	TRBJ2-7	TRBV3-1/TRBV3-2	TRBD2	TGTGCCAGCAGCCACCGGACTAGCGGGACCCTTGGCTCCTACGAGCAGTACTTC	CASSHRTSGTLGSYEQYF
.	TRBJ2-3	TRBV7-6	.	TGTGCCAGCAGCCACCAGACGTACAGAGATACGCAGTATTTT	CASSHQTYRDTQYF
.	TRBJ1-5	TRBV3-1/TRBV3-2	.	TGTGCCAGCAGCCAAGGGCAGCAGGCCCAGCATTTT	CASSQGQQAQHF
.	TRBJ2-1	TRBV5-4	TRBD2	TGTGCCAGCAGCTTGGCTGGGACTAGCGGGAGCGCTAATGAGCAGTTCTTC	CASSLAGTSGSANEQFF
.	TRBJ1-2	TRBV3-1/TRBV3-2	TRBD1	TGTGCCAGCAGCCACGGGACAGGGGGCGCGTATGGCTACACCTTC	CASSHGTGGAYGYTF
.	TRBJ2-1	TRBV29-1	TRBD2	TGCAGCGCCGTTAGCGGGAGGCCCACTTACAATGAGCAGTTCTTC	CSAVSGRPTYNEQFF
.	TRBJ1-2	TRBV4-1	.	TGCGCCAGCAGCTTGGTCTTCAGGGATGACTATGGCTACACCTTC	CASSLVFRDDYGYTF
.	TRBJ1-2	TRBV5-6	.	TGTGCCAGCAGCTCCGTACGGGCGGGGTATGGCTACACCTTC	CASSSVRAGYGYTF